Listed below are T cell receptor beta chains from one sample, sequenced in a study of blood T cell repertoires in COVID-19. Libraries were prepared by immunoSEQ multiplex PCR; TCRdb keeps only in-frame clonotypes and omits some of them. The repertoire consists of approximately 130,000 clones, with approximately 84% occurring once and the leading ten covering 10% to 15%. The sequenced sample consisted of peripheral blood. The receptors originated from a human donor in a cohort sampled during active COVID-19. The CDR3 runs from the conserved cysteine through the conserved F or W. A D gene is named only where the DNA matches it firmly. Clone size is given for some rows only: seen once, a few or many times, or a class if the clone is expanded.

abundance | j_gene | d_gene | v_gene | CDR3aa | CDR3nt
NA | TRBJ1-1 | TRBD1 | TRBV28 | CATLRTGSTEAFF | TGTGCCACCCTAAGGACAGGGAGCACTGAAGCTTTCTTT
NA | TRBJ1-1 | TRBD1 | TRBV5-1 | CASSPGQIMNTEAFF | TGCGCCAGCAGCCCGGGACAGATTATGAACACTGAAGCTTTCTTT
NA | TRBJ2-1 | NA | TRBV5-4 | CASSLGGDEQFF | TGTGCCAGCAGCTTGGGGGGCGATGAGCAGTTCTTC
once | TRBJ2-5 | NA | TRBV18 | CASSPPGAWGGAVRETQYF | TGTGCCAGCTCACCACCCGGCGCGTGGGGTGGGGCCGTCCGAGAGACCCAGTACTTC
NA | TRBJ2-7 | TRBD1 | TRBV30 | CAWHPRDRVSYEQYF | TGTGCCTGGCACCCCCGAGACAGGGTTTCCTACGAGCAGTACTTC
NA | TRBJ1-1 | NA | TRBV3-1/TRBV3-2 | CASSQVEGNTEAFF | TGTGCCAGCAGCCAAGTTGAGGGAAACACTGAAGCTTTCTTT
NA | TRBJ2-2 | TRBD1 | TRBV6-5 | CASSQDRPGELFF | TGTGCCAGCAGCCAGGACAGGCCCGGGGAGCTGTTTTTT
few | TRBJ1-1 | NA | TRBV29-1 | CSVLMNTEAFF | TGCAGCGTTTTAATGAACACTGAAGCTTTCTTT
once | TRBJ1-5 | TRBD1 | TRBV6-1 | CASSARAGGSNQPQHF | TGTGCCAGCAGTGCCCGGGCAGGGGGTAGCAATCAGCCCCAGCATTTT
NA | TRBJ2-7 | NA | TRBV7-9 | CASSSHRDNTYEQYF | TGTGCCAGCAGCTCTCATCGGGACAACACCTACGAGCAGTACTTC
NA | TRBJ2-2 | NA | TRBV23-1 | CASSPEPRTLRFF | TGCGCCAGCAGTCCAGAACCGAGGACTTTGCGGTTTTTT
once | TRBJ2-7 | NA | TRBV7-8 | CASSALPEYEQYF | TGTGCCAGCAGCGCATTACCGGAGTACGAGCAGTACTTC
once | TRBJ2-7 | TRBD2 | TRBV4-1 | CASSQDGASGGKTYEQYF | TGCGCCAGCAGCCAAGATGGGGCTAGCGGGGGGAAAACTTACGAGCAGTACTTC
NA | TRBJ1-1 | TRBD1 | TRBV13 | CASSRQGEAFF | TGTGCCAGCAGCCGACAGGGTGAAGCTTTCTTT
NA | TRBJ2-7 | NA | TRBV9 | CASSAGDSSYEQYF | TGTGCCAGCAGCGCCGGGGATAGCTCCTACGAGCAGTACTTC
NA | TRBJ2-5 | TRBD1 | TRBV2 | CASSESTTGTLTSPFQETQYF | TGTGCCAGCAGTGAATCGACGACAGGGACCCTGACTTCCCCCTTCCAAGAGACCCAGTACTTC
NA | TRBJ2-6 | NA | TRBV4-1 | CASSLPEGSGANVLTF | TGCGCCAGCAGCCTCCCTGAGGGCTCTGGGGCCAACGTCCTGACTTTC
NA | TRBJ1-1 | NA | TRBV13 | CASSSSVNTEAFF | TGTGCCAGCAGCTCTTCAGTGAACACTGAAGCTTTCTTT